These 7 T cell receptor beta chains were all obtained from the same sample, sequenced in a study of blood T cell repertoires in COVID-19. Assay used: immunoSEQ multiplex PCR; TCRdb lists only in-frame clones, some missing. Of approximately 180,000 clones detected, about four fifths appear once; the ten largest clones hold approximately 12%. The source material was peripheral blood. The source of these receptors is a woman aged 80 or over with COVID-19, enrolled during active disease.

V and J are TRBV9 and TRBJ2-6; the match to TRBD2 covers 9 bases. V lost 3 bases to trimming and J lost 0 bases; unmatched junction nucleotides: 10. In germline, CDR1 is SGDLS, CDR2 YYNGEE. This CDR3 has 19 residues. The CDR3 region has the DNA TGTGCCAGCAGCGGAGCGCGGGGGGGGACGAGCTCTGGGGCCAACGTCCTGACTTTC. Protein product: CASSGARGGTSSGANVLTF.

This chain links TRBV7-6 with TRBJ2-1; D possibly corresponds to TRBD1 (5 bases). CDR1 and CDR2 from the germline V gene are SGHVS and FNYEAQ. Trimming cost V 5 bases and J 9 bases, with 14 bases left between them. This CDR3 region has 13 residues. The CDR3 DNA sequence: TGTGCCAGCAGCCTTAGGGCAGGGTCTGAGCAGTTCTTC. Translation: CASSLRAGSEQFF.

J is TRBJ2-7 and V is TRBV27; 9 nucleotides line up with TRBD2. The germline V gene encodes CDR1 MNHEY and CDR2 SMNVEV (reference sequence). The CDR3 runs 13 residues. The V gene end was trimmed by 6 bases and the J gene end by 5 bases; junction bases not matched to a gene: 5. This CDR3 is CASRGLATDEQYF. CDR3 sequence (DNA): TGTGCCAGCAGGGGACTAGCTACTGACGAGCAGTACTTC.

The CDR3 sequence is CASSSAGVFAQETQYF. CDR3 in DNA: TGTGCCAGCAGCTCCGCAGGGGTTTTTGCACAAGAGACCCAGTACTTC. The chain recombines TRBV7-6 with TRBJ2-5; D is possibly TRBD1 (6 bases). Trimming removed 4 bases from V and 2 bases from J, with 17 bases in between. The CDR3 runs to 16 residues. The germline V gene has CDR1 SGHVS and CDR2 FNYEAQ.

The V gene is TRBV6-5, the J gene TRBJ1-2; D is possibly TRBD1 (5 bases). Between the trimmed V and J ends, which lost 7 bases and 3 bases, there was a span of 15 bases. The V gene's germline CDR1 is MNHEY and CDR2 SVGAGI. This CDR3 spans 14 amino acids. CDR3 bases: TGTGCCAGCACGCGGCGGGGGGTAGACTATGGCTACACCTTC. This sequence encodes CASTRRGVDYGYTF.

This clone appeared once. V gene TRBV6-5 combines with J gene TRBJ2-2; 13 bases are shared with TRBD2. Trimming took 10 bases from V and 1 from J; bases not matched to a gene: 3. The CDR3 has 15 amino acids. Germline values: CDR1 MNHEY, CDR2 SVGAGI. CDR3 nucleotides: TGTGCCACTGGACTAGCGGGAGTGAACACCGGGGAGCTGTTTTTT. This encodes CATGLAGVNTGELFF.

V is TRBV6-5 and J is TRBJ2-7; D is perhaps TRBD1 (6 bases). The germline V and J ends were trimmed by 0 bases and 2 bases, with 14 bases remaining between them. CDR1 is MNHEY and CDR2 is SVGAGI in the germline V gene. The CDR3 has 16 amino acids. Here the CDR3 DNA reads TGTGCCAGCAGTTACTCCAGGGGTAGCGTGGCCTACGAGCAGTACTTC. Its protein product is CASSYSRGSVAYEQYF.